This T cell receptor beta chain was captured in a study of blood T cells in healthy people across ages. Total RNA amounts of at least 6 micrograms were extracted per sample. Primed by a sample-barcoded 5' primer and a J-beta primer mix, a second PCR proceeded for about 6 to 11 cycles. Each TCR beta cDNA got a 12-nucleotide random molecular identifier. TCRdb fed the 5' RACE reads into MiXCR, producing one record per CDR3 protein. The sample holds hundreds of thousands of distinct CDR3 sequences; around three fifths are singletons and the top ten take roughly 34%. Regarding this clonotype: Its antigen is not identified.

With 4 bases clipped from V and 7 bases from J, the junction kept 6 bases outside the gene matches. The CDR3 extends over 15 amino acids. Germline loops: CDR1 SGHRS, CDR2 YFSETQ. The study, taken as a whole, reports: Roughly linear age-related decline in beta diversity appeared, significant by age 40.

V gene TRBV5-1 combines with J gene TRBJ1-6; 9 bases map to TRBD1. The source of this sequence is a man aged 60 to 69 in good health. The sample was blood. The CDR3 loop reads CASSEGQGMNSPLHF. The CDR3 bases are TGCGCCAGCAGCGAAGGACAGGGGATGAATTCACCCCTCCACTTT.